One TCR beta chain is described in this entry. What it recognizes is unknown. This entry belongs to a study of cytomegalovirus exposure and HLA in healthy donors. The study, taken as a whole, reports: When analyzed later, a missense DCLRE1C variant was found to be linked to TCR beta V- and J-gene trimming. Later analysis showed most CMV-associated TCR beta chains appearing HLA-restricted. An analysis was carried out at a later point. It showed that HLA-associated TCR beta chains were more clonally expanded than equally common non-associated chains.

Germline-derived CDR1 and CDR2 are LGHNA and YSLEER. This CDR3 contains 15 residues. The V segment lost 3 bases and the J segment 1 base; nucleotides outside the gene matches: 2. PCR was performed using 60 Vbeta and 13 Jbeta primers. Only in-frame clones appear in the TCRdb table, and some are missing; sequencing was by immunoSEQ multiplex PCR. The sample has a few hundred thousand clones, about 89% seen once. The specimen sequenced was PBMCs. The V call is TRBV4-3, the J call TRBJ2-7; 11 positions agree with TRBD1. The receptor's source is a woman younger than 35 in good health and CMV-seronegative. The CDR3 bases are TGCGCCAGCAGCCAGGGACAGGGGGGGTCCTACGAGCAGTACTTC. Translation: CASSQGQGGSYEQYF.